Shown below are 19 T cell receptor beta chains from a single sample sequenced in a study of identical twins (dated by TCRdb to 2015 to 2016). The protocol used for the library was 5' RACE. TCRdb lists the instrument as Illumina HiSeq 2000. Through fastp at Q25 and MiXCR, TCRdb rebuilt clones from the public reads, retaining in-frame beta chains. Each CDR3 protein gets just one entry, which takes the most common genes and DNA from the rows behind it. This sample lists 450,000 or so distinct CDR3 sequences; 20% to 25% were detected once. 2.9% of the sample rests with the top ten. These same data were also listed under a study on T cells expressing NK-cell markers.

The sequencing sample was made of CD4+ T cells sorted from blood. The receptors here all came from a woman between 18 and 29 years old in good health.

This clonotype was seen more than once but under ten times. This chain joins TRBV20-1 and TRBJ1-4; 7 positions agree with TRBD1. Unmatched junction bases numbered 8, after V lost 5 bases and J lost 5 bases. Germline V gene sequence: CDR1 DFQATT, CDR2 SNEGSKA (reference sequence). The CDR3 totals 14 residues. CDR3 nucleotide sequence: TGCAGTGCTGCGAGGGGACAGATAAATGAAAAACTGTTTTTT. Its protein product is CSAARGQINEKLFF.

This clonotype was seen once. Being one base from a much bigger clone, this may be a read error. The chain is built from TRBV5-1 and TRBJ2-2, with a tentative D call TRBD2 (6 bases). Germline V CDR1 and CDR2: SGHRS, YFSETQ. This CDR3 has 13 residues. This CDR3 is CASSFGVGGELVF. DNA for the CDR3: TGCGCCAGCAGCTTCGGGGTCGGCGGGGAGCTGGTTTTT.

This clonotype was found a few times. This chain joins TRBV5-1 and TRBJ2-1, with 13 bases that match TRBD2. The germline CDR1 and CDR2 sequences are SGHRS and YFSETQ. The CDR3 extends over 16 amino acids. V lost 4 bases to trimming and J lost 8 bases; unmatched junction nucleotides: 9. The CDR3 nucleotides are TGCGCCAGCAGCCACCTACTAGCGGGAGGGCCCGATGAGCAGTTCTTC. Its translation: CASSHLLAGGPDEQFF.

The sample holds a few counts of this clonotype. The DNA of the CDR3 is TGTGCCAGCAGCTTATTGGCAGGGGTTGACTACGAGCAGTACTTC. This codes for CASSLLAGVDYEQYF. This chain links TRBV7-3 with TRBJ2-7; D is perhaps TRBD1 (6 bases). The CDR3 totals 15 residues. CDR1 is SGHTA, CDR2 FQGTGA, per germline. The germline V and J ends were trimmed by 2 bases and 3 bases, with 14 bases remaining between them.

In this sample, this clonotype turned up a few times. The chain employs TRBV10-3 and TRBJ1-5, with a possible D match to TRBD1 (5 bases). Germline V gene lookup returns CDR1 ENHRY and CDR2 SYGVKD. The CDR3 contains 17 residues. V was cut by 1 base and J by 1 base, with 14 bases left in between. This CDR3 is CAISEWMGPLSNQPQHF. CDR3 coding DNA: TGTGCCATCAGTGAGTGGATGGGGCCCCTGAGCAATCAGCCCCAGCATTTT.

There are a few counts of this clonotype. J is TRBJ2-3 and V is TRBV12-3 or TRBV12-4, with 9 bases fitting TRBD1. The CDR3 runs 16 residues. Trimming took 2 bases from V and 4 from J; bases not matched to a gene: 7. The CDR3 region has the DNA TGTGCCAGCAGTTTAAAAGGAGGACAGGGGTCAGATACGCAGTATTTT. The encoded protein is CASSLKGGQGSDTQYF.

Only a few counts were recorded for this clonotype. The gene calls are TRBV20-1 and TRBJ1-5; TRBD1 matches at 11 bases. In germline, CDR1 is DFQATT, CDR2 SNEGSKA (reference sequence). The CDR3 runs to 17 residues. The ends lost 3 bases at V and 4 bases at J; junction bases unmatched: 11. CDR3 bases: TGCAGTGCTAGGGGCTACGGACAGGGGGCTTCGAATCAGCCCCAGCATTTT. It yields the protein CSARGYGQGASNQPQHF.

The chain is built from TRBV4-2 and TRBJ2-1; TRBD2 matches at 7 bases. V lost 1 base, J lost 2 bases, and 8 bases stayed unmatched. Germline lookup yields CDR1 LGHNA and CDR2 YNFKEQ. The CDR3 runs to 17 residues. The CDR3 DNA follows: TGTGCCAGCAGCCAAGTATCGGCTAGCGGAGCCTACAATGAGCAGTTCTTC. Translation: CASSQVSASGAYNEQFF.

This clonotype has more than one count but fewer than ten. V gene TRBV12-3 or TRBV12-4 combines with J gene TRBJ2-7; 8 bases map to TRBD1. V was pared by 4 bases and J by 9 bases, with 14 bases of the junction left unmatched. The CDR3 is 15 amino acids. CDR3 coding DNA: TGTGCCAGCAGTTCATCCATCCTCCAGGGGGCGGCGCAGTACTTC. Its translation: CASSSSILQGAAQYF.

This clonotype came up a few times. The genes are TRBV11-2 and TRBJ2-1; TRBD2 matches at 11 bases. The CDR3 sequence is 15 residues long. Germline V gives CDR1 SGHAT, CDR2 FQNNGV. Trimming at V came to 0 bases and at J to 8 bases, leaving 3 bases not matched to a gene. This chain's CDR3 is CASSLELAGAHEQFF. CDR3 in DNA: TGTGCCAGCAGCTTAGAACTAGCGGGAGCCCATGAGCAGTTCTTC.

The sample holds a few counts of this clonotype. V gene TRBV5-6 combines with J gene TRBJ2-3; D is perhaps TRBD1 or TRBD2 (6 bases each). V lost 4 bases to trimming and J lost 3 bases, with 15 bases between them. There are 15 residues in the CDR3. Germline V lookup: CDR1 SGHDT, CDR2 YYEEEE. Here the CDR3 DNA reads TGTGCCAGCAGCCCCTACGGGGGCCGGACAGATACGCAGTATTTT. This codes for CASSPYGGRTDTQYF.

This clonotype occurred a few times. This chain links TRBV20-1 with TRBJ1-1, with a tentative D call TRBD1 (5 bases). The CDR3 loop spans 14 amino acids. Germline CDR1 reads DFQATT; CDR2 reads SNEGSKA (reference sequence). The germline V and J ends were trimmed by 1 base and 1 base, with 10 bases remaining between them. Here the CDR3 reads CSARVSGRNTEAFF. The CDR3 DNA follows: TGCAGTGCTAGAGTCTCAGGGAGGAACACTGAAGCTTTCTTT.

In its sample, this clonotype was seen a few times. The gene calls are TRBV4-1 and TRBJ1-6; D not certain. The CDR3 is 15 residues long. V was cut by 2 bases and J by 8 bases, with 13 bases left in between. Germline-derived CDR1 and CDR2 are MGHRA and YSYEKL. The CDR3 DNA follows: TGCGCCAGCAGCCAACGGACTTCGGTGGATTCACCCCTCCACTTT. Translation: CASSQRTSVDSPLHF.

The gene calls are TRBV12-3 or TRBV12-4 and TRBJ1-3, with D uncertain. Deletions cut 10 bases from V and 0 bases from J, with 10 bases between. The CDR3 length is 13 residues. The CDR3 loop reads CATRPSSGNTIYF. CDR3 in DNA: TGTGCCACCCGTCCAAGCTCTGGAAACACCATATATTTT.

This clonotype was counted between two and nine times. The CDR3 reads CASSQVKGLAGGTSYNEQFF. The CDR3 bases are TGTGCCAGCAGCCAAGTCAAAGGACTAGCGGGAGGGACCTCCTACAATGAGCAGTTCTTC. The chain is built from TRBV14 and TRBJ2-1; 15 bases agree with TRBD2. CDR3 length equals 20 residues. Germline values: CDR1 SGHDN, CDR2 FVKESK. The V gene end was trimmed by 1 base and the J gene end by 0 bases; junction bases not matched to a gene: 7.

The V gene is TRBV12-3 or TRBV12-4, the J gene TRBJ1-3; D possibly corresponds to TRBD1 (5 bases). Trimming removed 5 bases from V and 0 bases from J, with 11 bases in between. This CDR3 region has 15 residues. In DNA, the CDR3 is TGTGCCAGCAGTGGGGACCGTTCCTCTGGAAACACCATATATTTT. Translation: CASSGDRSSGNTIYF.

The table lists this clonotype with many counts. This chain joins TRBV15 and TRBJ2-3; 11 nucleotides align to TRBD2. Germline trimming cut 0 bases from V and 3 bases from J; bases unmatched to any gene: 5. In germline, CDR1 is LNHNV, CDR2 YYDKDF (reference sequence). The CDR3 covers 17 residues. CDR3 sequence: CATSRDLLAGGTDTQYF. DNA for the CDR3: TGTGCCACCAGCAGAGATCTGCTAGCGGGGGGTACAGATACGCAGTATTTT.

This clonotype was seen a handful of times. V usage is TRBV20-1 and J usage is TRBJ2-3; D may be TRBD1 (5 bases). Germline V gene sequence: CDR1 DFQATT, CDR2 SNEGSKA (reference sequence). Trimming shortened V by 1 base and J by 6 bases, and 14 bases separated the two germline ends. The length of the CDR3 is 14 residues. The CDR3 sequence is CSARGNRWADTQYF. As DNA, the CDR3 is TGCAGTGCTAGAGGGAACAGGTGGGCGGATACGCAGTATTTT.

The chain carries TRBV12-3 or TRBV12-4 and TRBJ1-1; D is perhaps TRBD1 (5 bases). Between the trimmed V and J ends, which lost 2 bases and 4 bases, there was a span of 8 bases. This CDR3 contains 13 residues. The CDR3 sequence is CASSLKGATEAFF. CDR3 nucleotide sequence: TGTGCCAGCAGTTTAAAAGGGGCCACTGAAGCTTTCTTT.